The 6 T cell receptor beta chains below come from one sample, sequenced in a study of cytomegalovirus exposure and HLA in healthy donors. Primers: 60 Vbeta forward and 13 Jbeta reverse. The protocol was immunoSEQ multiplex PCR, while the TCRdb copy is restricted to in-frame clones and leaves out a portion. The repertoire holds roughly 160,000 clones, 65% to 80% seen once, with 1.5% to 2% in the top ten. Sequencing used PBMCs. Receptors were obtained from a woman aged 30 to 39 in good health and CMV-seronegative.

The chain recombines TRBV7-3 with TRBJ2-5, with D maybe TRBD1 (6 bases). The CDR3 covers 14 residues. V lost 2 bases and J 3 bases, leaving 10 bases between the germline ends. Germline assignment: CDR1 SGHTA and CDR2 FQGTGA. The CDR3 is CASSLSPGEETQYF. The CDR3 region has the DNA TGTGCCAGCAGCTTATCTCCAGGGGAAGAGACCCAGTACTTC.

The chain carries TRBV14 and TRBJ1-1; D is perhaps TRBD1 (6 bases). Per the germline V gene, CDR1 is SGHDN and CDR2 is FVKESK. The V and J ends lost 2 bases and 4 bases respectively, with 11 bases between them. CDR3 length: 14 amino acids. The CDR3 spells CASSQTGLVTEAFF. CDR3 sequence (DNA): TGTGCCAGCAGCCAAACAGGGTTAGTCACTGAAGCTTTCTTT. Supplemented by reference TRBV14 and TRBJ1-1, the full variable domain reads EAGVTQFPSHSVIEKGQTVTLRCDPISGHDNLYWYRRVMGKEIKFLLHFVKESKQDESGMPNNRFLAERTGGTYSTLKVQPAELEDSGVYFCASSQTGLVTEAFFGQGTRLTVV.

This clone was seen a few times. The chain couples TRBV6-6 to TRBJ1-5; 8 nucleotides line up with TRBD1. This CDR3 spans 14 amino acids. The V gene's germline CDR1 is MNHNY and CDR2 SVGAGI (reference sequence). The V segment lost 5 bases and the J segment 5 bases; nucleotides outside the gene matches: 5. CDR3 nucleotides: TGTGCCAGCAGTCCTCGGACAGGGTATCAGCCCCAGCATTTT. This encodes CASSPRTGYQPQHF.

The CDR3 sequence is CASSLKGYYGYTF. The CDR3 DNA sequence: TGTGCCAGCAGTTTAAAGGGGTACTATGGCTACACCTTC. The chain uses TRBV27 and TRBJ1-2; D is possibly TRBD1 (5 bases). Germline CDR1 is MNHEY and CDR2 is SMNVEV (reference sequence). V shed 2 bases and J shed 3 bases, with 7 bases lying between them. The CDR3 has 13 amino acids.

The CDR3 spells CASKLSPGSVRYEQYF. The CDR3 DNA is TGTGCCAGCAAACTATCCCCGGGATCCGTGAGATACGAGCAGTACTTC. The rearrangement links TRBV5-6 to TRBJ2-7; D might be TRBD2 (5 bases). The CDR3 sequence is 16 residues long. Trimming removed 6 bases from V and 4 bases from J, with 23 bases in between. In germline, CDR1 is SGHDT, CDR2 YYEEEE.

The V call is TRBV7-2, the J call TRBJ1-1, with 8 bases fitting TRBD1. Unmatched junction bases numbered 10, after V lost 1 base and J lost 6 bases. Germline V gene lookup returns CDR1 SGHTA and CDR2 FQGNSA. This CDR3 contains 16 residues. This chain's CDR3 is CASSLGLAGGTSEAFF. The CDR3, as DNA: TGTGCCAGCAGCTTAGGTCTGGCAGGGGGCACGTCTGAAGCTTTCTTT.